Listed below are T cell receptor beta chains from one sample, sequenced in a study of shared clonotypes between healthy human individuals. The method was immunoSEQ multiplex PCR; TCRdb's version includes in-frame clones alone and lacks a portion of them. The profile shows about 980,000 clones, around 80% of them singletons. Specimen: memory CD4+ T cells sorted from blood. The source is a man between 18 and 35 years old in good health. Both conserved end residues are part of each CDR3. A D gene is named only where the DNA matches it firmly. Not every row has a clone size; where given, it reads once, few, many or a size class.

D: TRBD2
V: TRBV6-5
J: TRBJ2-5
size: -
DNA: TGTGCCAGCAGCTCTAGCGGGGGGTACCAAGAGACCCAGTACTTC
CDR3: CASSSSGGYQETQYF

D: -
V: TRBV6-1
J: TRBJ1-4
size: -
DNA: TGTGCCAGCAGTGAAAGGGTGAGGGGACGGGAAAAACTGTTTTTT
CDR3: CASSERVRGREKLFF

D: -
V: TRBV28
J: TRBJ1-5
size: -
DNA: TGTGCCAGCAGTTCCCCGGGACACCTTGGACGCAATCAGCCCCAGCATTTT
CDR3: CASSSPGHLGRNQPQHF

D: TRBD1
V: TRBV11-2
J: TRBJ1-2
size: -
DNA: TGTGCCAGCAGCTTAGTGGGGACAGGTCTTATCTATGGCTACACCTTC
CDR3: CASSLVGTGLIYGYTF

D: TRBD1
V: TRBV28
J: TRBJ1-5
size: once
DNA: TGTGCCAGCATTTCTGGGACAGGGCATCAGCCCCAGCATTTT
CDR3: CASISGTGHQPQHF

D: -
V: TRBV7-3
J: TRBJ2-3
size: once
DNA: TGTGCCAGCAGCTTAAGCGGGGACACAGATACGCAGTATTTT
CDR3: CASSLSGDTDTQYF

D: -
V: TRBV6-1
J: TRBJ1-5
size: -
DNA: TGTGCCAGCAGAGGGGACACATATCAGCCCCAGCATTTT
CDR3: CASRGDTYQPQHF

D: TRBD1
V: TRBV6-5
J: TRBJ2-3
size: -
DNA: TGTGCCAGCGGGGACAGGGTCAGCACAGATACGCAGTATTTT
CDR3: CASGDRVSTDTQYF

D: -
V: TRBV7-8
J: TRBJ1-2
size: few
DNA: TGTGCCAGCAGCAGGACAGCTGTTTATGGCTACACCTTC
CDR3: CASSRTAVYGYTF

D: -
V: TRBV5-1
J: TRBJ1-1
size: -
DNA: TGCGCCAGCAGCTCCGGCAGGGGGAACACTGAAGCTTTCTTT
CDR3: CASSSGRGNTEAFF

D: TRBD2
V: TRBV27
J: TRBJ2-3
size: many
DNA: TGTGCCAGCAGTTTAAAGACTAGCGGGAGGGCAACAGATACGCAGTATTTT
CDR3: CASSLKTSGRATDTQYF

D: TRBD1
V: TRBV28
J: TRBJ2-7
size: once
DNA: TGTGCCAGCAGGTCCGGGACAGTGAAATCCTACGAGCAGTACTTC
CDR3: CASRSGTVKSYEQYF

D: -
V: TRBV7-2
J: TRBJ2-7
size: -
DNA: TGTGCCAGCAGCTCGCGACAGCCCTACGAGCAGTACTTC
CDR3: CASSSRQPYEQYF

D: -
V: TRBV5-1
J: TRBJ2-3
size: -
DNA: TGCGCCAGCAGCTTACCCCTGACGACCATGGCAGATACGCAGTATTTT
CDR3: CASSLPLTTMADTQYF

D: TRBD2
V: TRBV5-1
J: TRBJ2-2
size: -
DNA: TGCGCCAGCAGCTCTATACTAGCGGGAGGCTCCGGGGAGCTGTTTTTT
CDR3: CASSSILAGGSGELFF

D: -
V: TRBV7-2
J: TRBJ2-7
size: -
DNA: TGTGCCAGCAGCTTAGATCGGCTAGCCCACGAGCAGTACTTC
CDR3: CASSLDRLAHEQYF

D: -
V: TRBV11-2
J: TRBJ2-7
size: -
DNA: TGTGCCAGCAGCTTTACTAGTGGAGCCTACGAGCAGTACTTC
CDR3: CASSFTSGAYEQYF

D: -
V: TRBV5-4
J: TRBJ2-5
size: -
DNA: TGTGCCAGCAGCCCTAGCTCTCTCGCTGGCAGGGAGACCCAGTACTTC
CDR3: CASSPSSLAGRETQYF

D: TRBD1
V: TRBV2
J: TRBJ2-1
size: -
DNA: TGTGCCAGCAGAGTGACAGGGGGCGTCAACAATGAGCAGTTCTTC
CDR3: CASRVTGGVNNEQFF

D: TRBD2
V: TRBV2
J: TRBJ2-2
size: -
DNA: TGTGCCAGCAGTGTGGGAGGGACCGGGGAGCTGTTTTTT
CDR3: CASSVGGTGELFF

D: -
V: TRBV11-1
J: TRBJ1-1
size: once
DNA: TGTGCCAGCAGCTTATCCCGACTTAACACTGAAGCTTTCTTT
CDR3: CASSLSRLNTEAFF

D: -
V: TRBV9
J: TRBJ2-2
size: -
DNA: TGTGCCAGCAAGGATCGGTGGGACACCGGGGAGCTGTTTTTT
CDR3: CASKDRWDTGELFF

D: -
V: TRBV11-2
J: TRBJ1-1
size: -
DNA: TGTGCCAGCAGCTTTCTGGGGGGAGAAGCTTTCTTT
CDR3: CASSFLGGEAFF

D: -
V: TRBV19
J: TRBJ2-7
size: -
DNA: TGTGCCAGTAGTATTGGCGACCGCTCTTTCTACGAGCAGTACTTC
CDR3: CASSIGDRSFYEQYF

D: -
V: TRBV5-1
J: TRBJ2-7
size: -
DNA: TGCGCCAGCAGCCCGACAGTAGGTTCGTACGAGCAGTACTTC
CDR3: CASSPTVGSYEQYF

D: TRBD1
V: TRBV19
J: TRBJ2-3
size: -
DNA: TGTGCCAGTACTGATGCTCCGGGACAGGGCACAGATACGCAGTATTTT
CDR3: CASTDAPGQGTDTQYF

D: -
V: TRBV29-1
J: TRBJ1-2
size: -
DNA: TGCAGCTTCTCCGGGGGGCATCCCAACTATGGCTACACCTTC
CDR3: CSFSGGHPNYGYTF

D: TRBD2
V: TRBV19
J: TRBJ2-1
size: -
DNA: TGTGCCAGTAGTAGACCGGGACTAGCCTACAATGAGCAGTTCTTC
CDR3: CASSRPGLAYNEQFF

D: -
V: TRBV5-6
J: TRBJ1-2
size: -
DNA: TGTGCCAGCAGCGCGGGGCAGGGCTATAACTATGGCTACACCTTC
CDR3: CASSAGQGYNYGYTF

D: TRBD1
V: TRBV19
J: TRBJ1-2
size: few
DNA: TGTGCCAGTAGAAGGGGACAGACGTTCGGGTACACCTTC
CDR3: CASRRGQTFGYTF

D: -
V: TRBV27
J: TRBJ2-2
size: -
DNA: TGTGCCAGCAGTTTCGGTGGCGGGGAGCTGTTTTTT
CDR3: CASSFGGGELFF

D: -
V: TRBV19
J: TRBJ1-5
size: -
DNA: TGTGCCAGTACAGGGCAAGGCAATCAGCCCCAGCATTTT
CDR3: CASTGQGNQPQHF

D: -
V: TRBV6-1
J: TRBJ2-5
size: once
DNA: TGTGCCAGCAGTATTCAGGGGATGGAGACCCAGTACTTC
CDR3: CASSIQGMETQYF

D: -
V: TRBV2
J: TRBJ2-1
size: -
DNA: TGTGCCAGCAGGACCGACAGGGCGGGGTACAATGAGCAGTTCTTC
CDR3: CASRTDRAGYNEQFF

D: -
V: TRBV9
J: TRBJ2-3
size: -
DNA: TGTGCCAGCAGCCGGGACGGTCTTGGAGATACGCAGTATTTT
CDR3: CASSRDGLGDTQYF

D: -
V: TRBV11-2
J: TRBJ2-2
size: -
DNA: TGTGCCAGCACCCCCGGTGCAGTCCTCACCGGGGAGCTGTTTTTT
CDR3: CASTPGAVLTGELFF

D: TRBD2
V: TRBV11-2
J: TRBJ2-7
size: -
DNA: TGTGCCAGCAGCACCGGGGGGGTGTACTTC
CDR3: CASSTGGVYF

D: -
V: TRBV7-9
J: TRBJ2-7
size: -
DNA: TGTGCCAGCAGCTTAGTGGGGGAACCGAGGGACGAGCAGTACTTC
CDR3: CASSLVGEPRDEQYF

D: TRBD1
V: TRBV5-1
J: TRBJ2-5
size: -
DNA: TGCGCCAGCAGCTTGGGGGACAGGACGGCGCGGGAGACCCAGTACTTC
CDR3: CASSLGDRTARETQYF

D: TRBD2
V: TRBV6-5
J: TRBJ2-2
size: few
DNA: TGTGCCAGCATAACTAGCGGGAGGTCCACCGGGGAGCTGTTTTTT
CDR3: CASITSGRSTGELFF

D: TRBD2
V: TRBV28
J: TRBJ2-2
size: -
DNA: TGTGCCAGCAGTCCCGGGACTAGTCTATTCAGCGGGGAGCTGTTTTTT
CDR3: CASSPGTSLFSGELFF

D: TRBD1
V: TRBV6-5
J: TRBJ1-1
size: many
DNA: TGTGCCAGCAGTCAACAGGGGTCGGGCACTGAAGCTTTCTTT
CDR3: CASSQQGSGTEAFF

D: TRBD2
V: TRBV7-2
J: TRBJ2-3
size: once
DNA: TGTGCCAGCAGCTTAGCACGGGGGGGCCGTGGAGATACGCAGTATTTT
CDR3: CASSLARGGRGDTQYF

D: -
V: TRBV28
J: TRBJ2-4
size: once
DNA: TGTGCCAGCAGTTTATTTGGGTCGGGGGCCAAAAACATTCAGTACTTC
CDR3: CASSLFGSGAKNIQYF

D: -
V: TRBV28
J: TRBJ1-2
size: -
DNA: TGTGCCAGCAGTTTGTTCGGGGCAGGAGACTATGGCTACACCTTC
CDR3: CASSLFGAGDYGYTF

D: -
V: TRBV7-9
J: TRBJ1-1
size: few
DNA: TGTGCCAGCAGCCCGGTCCCGGGGGACACCTCTTTCTTT
CDR3: CASSPVPGDTSFF

D: -
V: TRBV14
J: TRBJ2-3
size: -
DNA: TGTGCCAGCAGCCAAAGGGGGGCCCGCACAGATACGCAGTATTTT
CDR3: CASSQRGARTDTQYF

D: -
V: TRBV7-2
J: TRBJ2-2
size: -
DNA: TGTGCCAGCAGCGCCCCGGGGGAGCTGTTTTTT
CDR3: CASSAPGELFF

D: TRBD2
V: TRBV4-1
J: TRBJ2-5
size: few
DNA: TGCGCCAGCAGCCAAGGGGAGACTAGCGGGTACCAAGAGACCCAGTACTTC
CDR3: CASSQGETSGYQETQYF

D: -
V: TRBV4-3
J: TRBJ2-6
size: -
DNA: TGCGCCAGCAGCCAAGGCGTACCGGGAGGGGCCAACGTCCTGACTTTC
CDR3: CASSQGVPGGANVLTF

D: TRBD2
V: TRBV30
J: TRBJ2-5
size: -
DNA: TGTGCCCGAGGGGCTAGCGGGAGCGAGACCCAGTACTTC
CDR3: CARGASGSETQYF

D: -
V: TRBV30
J: TRBJ1-2
size: -
DNA: TGTGCCTGGAGTCTAGGGGGTAACTATGGCTACACCTTC
CDR3: CAWSLGGNYGYTF

D: -
V: TRBV4-3
J: TRBJ1-2
size: -
DNA: TGCGCCAGCAGCCAAGATAAAGGGGTGACTGGCTACACCTTC
CDR3: CASSQDKGVTGYTF

D: -
V: TRBV10-3
J: TRBJ1-3
size: few
DNA: TGTGCCAGCCTACAGGGCTCTGGAAACACCATATATTTT
CDR3: CASLQGSGNTIYF

D: -
V: TRBV15
J: TRBJ2-7
size: -
DNA: TGTGCCACCAGCAGGGATAAACAGGGTGGCGAGCAGTACTTC
CDR3: CATSRDKQGGEQYF